The 5 T cell receptor beta chains below were found in one sample sequenced in a study of shared clonotypes between healthy human individuals. The data were produced by immunoSEQ multiplex PCR, yet TCRdb's version contains in-frame clones alone and is incomplete. The table records 2 million to 2.5 million clones, around 93% of them present only once. The sequencing sample was made of naive CD4+ T cells from PBMCs. As to subset: CD45RA+ positively selected. The receptors originated from a man younger than 30 in good health. Some clones in this sample may be carry-over from other donors' samples.

The chain recombines TRBV30 with TRBJ1-5; 8 bases map to TRBD1. Germline V gene sequence: CDR1 GTSNPN, CDR2 SVGIG (reference sequence). After removal of 5 bases from V and 7 bases from J, the junction contained 7 bases not matched to a gene. This CDR3 is 13 amino acids long. The chain's CDR3 is CAWAPGGGQPQHF. The CDR3 DNA sequence: TGTGCCTGGGCCCCAGGGGGCGGCCAGCCCCAGCATTTT.

About this clone itself: At the DNA level, this CDR3 is encoded by other sequences in the same sample as well. This chain uses TRBV29-1 with TRBJ2-1; TRBD1 agrees at 9 bases. The CDR3 is 16 residues long. The V gene's germline CDR1 is SQVTM and CDR2 ANQGSEA. V trimming: 1 base; J trimming: 0 bases; junction bases outside the gene matches: 4. This CDR3 is CSVEAGTGSSYNEQFF. CDR3 coding DNA: TGCAGCGTTGAAGCCGGGACAGGGAGCTCCTACAATGAGCAGTTCTTC.

The chain joins TRBV6-9 to TRBJ1-2; the match to TRBD1 covers 9 bases. The germline gives CDR1 MNHGY, CDR2 SVAAGI. Trimming at V came to 2 bases and at J to 0 bases, leaving 7 bases not matched to a gene. CDR3 length equals 17 residues. The CDR3 protein is CASSYKRGTGTNYGYTF. The CDR3 DNA reads as TGTGCCAGCAGTTATAAGCGAGGGACAGGGACTAACTATGGCTACACCTTC.

In regard to this clone: Other DNA sequences of this sample code for an identical CDR3. This sequence joins TRBV5-1 and TRBJ2-5; D not resolved. The CDR3 runs to 13 residues. The V and J ends lost 0 bases and 5 bases respectively, with 8 bases between them. Germline CDR1 SGHRS, CDR2 YFSETQ. The CDR3 loop reads CASSLAARETQYF. CDR3 nucleotides: TGCGCCAGCAGCTTGGCAGCGCGGGAGACCCAGTACTTC.

On this clone: This sample includes further DNA sequences coding for the same CDR3. The rearrangement links TRBV4-1 to TRBJ2-5; 7 nucleotides line up with TRBD1. This CDR3 has 14 residues. V lost 0 bases to trimming and J lost 2 bases; unmatched junction nucleotides: 0. Germline loops: CDR1 MGHRA, CDR2 YSYEKL. Written as DNA, the CDR3 is TGCGCCAGCAGCCAAGACAGGGGGCAAGAGACCCAGTACTTC. Encoded protein: CASSQDRGQETQYF.